This T cell receptor beta chain came from a study of CD8+CD57+ T cells in acquired aplastic anemia. Study context: For CD4+ cells, healthy donors had an average of roughly 9.8 million reads. Study results and limitations: The CD8+ Simpson's diversity of patients and controls was not significantly different. There were twenty-nine CD8+ CDR3 sequences that occurred in both patients and controls.

A note on this clonotype: Its antigen is not known.

The CDR3 is made up of 15 amino acids. Trimming cost V 1 base and J 4 bases, with 13 bases left between them. Per germline, CDR1 LNHDA and CDR2 SQIVND (reference sequence). For CDR3 and TCR beta VDJ profiling, genomic DNA was the template used. MiXCR, run by TCRdb on the reads, gives a single entry per CDR3 protein. Found here are some 68,000 distinct CDR3 sequences, 50% to 55% of them singletons; the top ten hold approximately 8.3%. The rearrangement links TRBV19 to TRBJ1-2, with D uncertain. The source is a human donor in good health, serving as a control. The sequencing input was sorted CD4+, CD8+, or CD8+CD57+ T cells (not recorded which) from PBMCs. The CDR3 coding sequence is TGTGCCAGTAGTATAGCCGGGCATTCCAGCTATGGCTACACCTTC. Protein sequence: CASSIAGHSSYGYTF.